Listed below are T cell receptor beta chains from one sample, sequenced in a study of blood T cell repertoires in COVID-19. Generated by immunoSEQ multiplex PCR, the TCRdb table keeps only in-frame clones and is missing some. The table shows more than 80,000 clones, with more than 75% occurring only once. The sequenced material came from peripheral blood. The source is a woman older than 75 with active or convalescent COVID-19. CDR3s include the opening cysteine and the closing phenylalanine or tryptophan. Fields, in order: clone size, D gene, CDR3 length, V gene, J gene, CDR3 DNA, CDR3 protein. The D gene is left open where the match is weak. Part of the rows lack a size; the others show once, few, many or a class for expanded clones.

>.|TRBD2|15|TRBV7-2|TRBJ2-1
TGTGCCAGCAGCTTAGCGGGGGGGAACTACAATGAGCAGTTCTTC
CASSLAGGNYNEQFF
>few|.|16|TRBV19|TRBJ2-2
TGTGCCAGTAACGAAGCCGGGGGGCCCTCAACCGGGGAGCTGTTTTTT
CASNEAGGPSTGELFF
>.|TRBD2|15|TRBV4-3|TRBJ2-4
TGCGCCAGCAGCCAAGATAAAGCGGGGGCAAACATTCAGTACTTC
CASSQDKAGANIQYF
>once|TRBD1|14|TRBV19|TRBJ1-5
TGTGCCAGTTGGGACAGGGGGCAGGACCAGCCCCAGCATTTT
CASWDRGQDQPQHF
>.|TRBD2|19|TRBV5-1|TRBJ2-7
TGCGCCAGCAGCTTGTCATGGACTAGCGGGGGGGACGTCTCCTACGAGCAGTACTTC
CASSLSWTSGGDVSYEQYF
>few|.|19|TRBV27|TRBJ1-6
TGTGCCAGCAGTTTAACCCCGGTGGGCAGGTTCTCCTATAATTCACCCCTCCACTTT
CASSLTPVGRFSYNSPLHF
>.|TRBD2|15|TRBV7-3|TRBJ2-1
TGTGCCAGCAGCTGGACTAGCGGGGGGTACAATGAGCAGTTCTTC
CASSWTSGGYNEQFF
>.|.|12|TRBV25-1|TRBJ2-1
TGTGCCAGCAGTGTGGCCTCCAATGAGCAGTTCTTC
CASSVASNEQFF
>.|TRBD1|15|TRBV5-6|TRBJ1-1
TGTGCCAGCAGTACAGGGGGCGCTTGGTCCACTGAAGCTTTCTTT
CASSTGGAWSTEAFF
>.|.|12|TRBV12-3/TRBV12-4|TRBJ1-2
TGTGCCAGCACCTCAGGGTCGGACGGCTACACCTTC
CASTSGSDGYTF
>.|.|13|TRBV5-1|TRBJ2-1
TGCGCCAGCGCGGGGGACAACCACAATGAGCAGTTCTTC
CASAGDNHNEQFF
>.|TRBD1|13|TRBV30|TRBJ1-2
TGTGCCTGGAGTGAGGGACAGGACTATGGCTACACCTTC
CAWSEGQDYGYTF
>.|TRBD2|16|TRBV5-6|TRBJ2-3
TGTGCCAGCAGCTCGGCTTGGGGAGGGGTTTCTGATACGCAGTATTTT
CASSSAWGGVSDTQYF
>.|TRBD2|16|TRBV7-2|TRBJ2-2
TGTGCCAGCAGCTTAGTTGCTAGCGGGGGCATCGGGGAGCTGTTTTTT
CASSLVASGGIGELFF
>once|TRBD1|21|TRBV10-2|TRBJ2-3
TGCGCCAGCAGTGAGCCGCGCCCCCAGGACAGGGGGCGGGCTAGCACAGATACGCAGTATTTT
CASSEPRPQDRGRASTDTQYF
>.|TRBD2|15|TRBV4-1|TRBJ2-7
TGCGCCAGCAGCCCCGATTCTAGCGGGGTCTACGAGCAGTACTTC
CASSPDSSGVYEQYF
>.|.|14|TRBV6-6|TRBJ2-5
TGTGCCAGCAGTAGACCAGGTTCGGCGGAGACCCAGTACTTC
CASSRPGSAETQYF
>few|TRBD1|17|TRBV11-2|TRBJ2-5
TGTGCCAGCAGTCCAAGGGGGACAGTTTTTTTACAAGAGACCCAGTACTTC
CASSPRGTVFLQETQYF
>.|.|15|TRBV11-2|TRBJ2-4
TGTGCCAGCAGCGTAACCCAGGAGGGGAGCGCGATTCAGTATTTC
CASSVTQEGSAIQYF
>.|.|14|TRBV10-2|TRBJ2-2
TGCGCCAGCAGTGAGGGACTGGGGGGCGGGGAGCTGTTTTTT
CASSEGLGGGELFF
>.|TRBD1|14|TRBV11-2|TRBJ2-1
TGTGCCAGCAGCTCACAGGGGACCTTCAATGAGCAGTTCTTC
CASSSQGTFNEQFF
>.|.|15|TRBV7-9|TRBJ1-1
TGTGCCAGCAGCAAGTGGAGGGAGGGATGGACTGAAGCTTTCTTT
CASSKWREGWTEAFF
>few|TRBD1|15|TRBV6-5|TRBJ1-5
TGTGCCAGCATCAAGGGGGACAGGGACAATCAGCCCCAGCATTTT
CASIKGDRDNQPQHF
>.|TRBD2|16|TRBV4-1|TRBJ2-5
TGCGCCAGCAGCCGAGATTCCGGGACTAGCCAAGAGACCCAGTACTTC
CASSRDSGTSQETQYF
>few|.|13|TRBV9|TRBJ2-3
TGTGCCAGCAGGCGGACGGGAACAGATACGCAGTATTTT
CASRRTGTDTQYF
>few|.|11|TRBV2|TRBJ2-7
TGTGCCAGCAGTGCAGGCTACGAGCAGTACTTC
CASSAGYEQYF
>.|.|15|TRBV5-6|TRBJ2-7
TGTGCCAGCAGCCCCCCGGGACTGGAGGCCTACGAGCAGTACTTC
CASSPPGLEAYEQYF
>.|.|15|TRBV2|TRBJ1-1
TGTGCCAGCAGATTATCTGACAGTCTCGGCACTGAAGCTTTCTTT
CASRLSDSLGTEAFF
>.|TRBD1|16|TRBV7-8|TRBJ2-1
TGTGCCAGCAGCTTAGTTGGGACAGGGGGCTTCAATGAGCAGTTCTTC
CASSLVGTGGFNEQFF
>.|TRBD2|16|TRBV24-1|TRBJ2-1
TGTGCCACCAGTGATAGAGCGGGGGCCGTTTTGGATGAGCAGTTCTTC
CATSDRAGAVLDEQFF
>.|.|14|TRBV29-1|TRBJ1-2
TGCAGCGCCCTCTTCACAGGCGGTTCCTATGGCTACACCTTC
CSALFTGGSYGYTF
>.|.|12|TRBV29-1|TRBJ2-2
TGCAGCGTCGTAGAGGGTACCGGGGAGCTGTTTTTT
CSVVEGTGELFF
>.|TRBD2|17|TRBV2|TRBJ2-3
TGTGCCAGCAGTGAATATGGGACTAGCGGGGGGCGGGATACGCAGTATTTT
CASSEYGTSGGRDTQYF
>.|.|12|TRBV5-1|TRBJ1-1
TGCGCCAGCAGCCCAAACCAGGGGTCAGCTTTCTTT
CASSPNQGSAFF
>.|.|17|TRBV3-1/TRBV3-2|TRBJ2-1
TGTGCCAGCAGCCACCTTAAAACAGACCCAAAATACAATGAGCAGTTCTTC
CASSHLKTDPKYNEQFF
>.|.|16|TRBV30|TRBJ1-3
TGTGCCTGGAGCCACCAACAGGACCACTCTGGAAACACCATATATTTT
CAWSHQQDHSGNTIYF
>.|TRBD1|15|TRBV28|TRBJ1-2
TGTGCCAGCAGTCCCGCGGGACAGGTTAACTATGGCTACACCTTC
CASSPAGQVNYGYTF
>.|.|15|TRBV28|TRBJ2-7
TGTGCCAGCAGTTTAGGCGGAGTCACCCCCTACGAGCAGTACTTC
CASSLGGVTPYEQYF
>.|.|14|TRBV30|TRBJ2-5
TGTGCCTGGTTCCGGGACAGCCGGGAGAAGACCCAGTACTTC
CAWFRDSREKTQYF
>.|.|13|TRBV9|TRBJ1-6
TGTGCCAGCAGCGTAGTGTTAGATTCACCCCTCCACTTT
CASSVVLDSPLHF
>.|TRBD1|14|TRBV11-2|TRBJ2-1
TGTGCCAGCAGCTTAAGTACAGGGGGCAATGAGCAGTTCTTC
CASSLSTGGNEQFF
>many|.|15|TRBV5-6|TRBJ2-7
TGTGCCAGCAGCTTGGGTGGACAGGGACTATACGAGCAGTACTTC
CASSLGGQGLYEQYF
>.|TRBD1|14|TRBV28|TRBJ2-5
TGTGCCAGCAGATACACAGGGGATCAAGAGACCCAGTACTTC
CASRYTGDQETQYF
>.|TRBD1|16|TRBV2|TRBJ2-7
TGTGCCAGCAGTGAAGCGCTTAGGGCAGGGGGATACGAGCAGTACTTC
CASSEALRAGGYEQYF
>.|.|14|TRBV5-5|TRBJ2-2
TGTGCCAGCAGCTTCGGGGTGCCCACCGGGGAGCTGTTTTTT
CASSFGVPTGELFF
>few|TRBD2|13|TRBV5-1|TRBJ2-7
TGCGCCAGCAAGGTAGCGGGGGGGGACGAGCAGTACTTC
CASKVAGGDEQYF